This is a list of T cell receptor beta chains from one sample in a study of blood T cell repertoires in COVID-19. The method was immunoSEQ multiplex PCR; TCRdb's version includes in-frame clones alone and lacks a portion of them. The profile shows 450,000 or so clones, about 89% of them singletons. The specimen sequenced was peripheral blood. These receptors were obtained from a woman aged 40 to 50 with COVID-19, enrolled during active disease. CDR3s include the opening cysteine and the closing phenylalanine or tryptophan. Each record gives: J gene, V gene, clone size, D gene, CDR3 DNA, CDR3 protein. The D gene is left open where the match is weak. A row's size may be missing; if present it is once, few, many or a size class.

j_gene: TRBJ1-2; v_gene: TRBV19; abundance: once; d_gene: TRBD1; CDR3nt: TGTGCCAGTAGTCCTCCGGGACAGGGTACGGGCTACACCTTC; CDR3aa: CASSPPGQGTGYTF
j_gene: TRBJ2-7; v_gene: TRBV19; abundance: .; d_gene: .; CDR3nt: TGTGCCAGTAGTACCTTATCTGAGAGGCGCTACGAGCAGTACTTC; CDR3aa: CASSTLSERRYEQYF
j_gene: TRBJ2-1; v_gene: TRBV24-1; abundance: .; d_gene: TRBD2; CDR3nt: TGTGCCACCAGTGACGGGACTAGCGGGGCGCCTATATACAATGAGCAGTTCTTC; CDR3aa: CATSDGTSGAPIYNEQFF
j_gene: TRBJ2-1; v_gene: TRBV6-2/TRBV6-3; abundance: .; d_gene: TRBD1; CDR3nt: TGTGCCAGCAGCCCGGACAGGGTATTGGGATATGAGCAGTTCTTC; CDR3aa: CASSPDRVLGYEQFF
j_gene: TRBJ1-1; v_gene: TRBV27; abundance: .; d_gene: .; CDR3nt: TGTGCCAGCAGTTTAGACAGCTACACTGAAGCTTTCTTT; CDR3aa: CASSLDSYTEAFF
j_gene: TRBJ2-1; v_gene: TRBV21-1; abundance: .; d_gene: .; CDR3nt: TGTGCCAGCAAACCTTTGGGCACTAGCGCCTATCGTGTGGGGCAGTTCTTC; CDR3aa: CASKPLGTSAYRVGQFF
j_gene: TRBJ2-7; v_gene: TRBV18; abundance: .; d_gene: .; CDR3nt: TGTGCCAGCCTTCCGGGAGAAGGAAGCTCCTACGAGCAGTACTTC; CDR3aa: CASLPGEGSSYEQYF
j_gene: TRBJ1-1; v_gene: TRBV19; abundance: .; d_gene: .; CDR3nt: TGTGCCAGTAGTATTATTCAGGGGCGGACTGAAGCTTTCTTT; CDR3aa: CASSIIQGRTEAFF
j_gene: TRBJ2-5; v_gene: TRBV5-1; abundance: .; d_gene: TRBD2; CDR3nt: TGCGCCAGCAGCTTGGATAGCGGGCAAGAGACCCAGTACTTC; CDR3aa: CASSLDSGQETQYF
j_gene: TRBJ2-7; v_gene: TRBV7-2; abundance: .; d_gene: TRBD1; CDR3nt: TGTGCCAGCAGCTTACGGAAGGACAGGGGGCTCGAGCAGTACTTC; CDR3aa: CASSLRKDRGLEQYF
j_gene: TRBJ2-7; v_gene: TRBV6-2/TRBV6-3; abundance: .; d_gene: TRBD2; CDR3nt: TGTGCCAGCAGTTACGGGCTAGCGGGGGGGATCGCCTACGAGCAGTACTTC; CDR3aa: CASSYGLAGGIAYEQYF
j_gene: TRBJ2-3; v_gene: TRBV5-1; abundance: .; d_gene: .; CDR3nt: TGCGCCAGCAGCTTCGGTGCGTCTAGCACAGATACGCAGTATTTT; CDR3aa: CASSFGASSTDTQYF
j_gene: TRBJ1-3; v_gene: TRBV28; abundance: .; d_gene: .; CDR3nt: TGTGCCAGCAGTTTGAGGGGAAACACCATATATTTT; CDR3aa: CASSLRGNTIYF
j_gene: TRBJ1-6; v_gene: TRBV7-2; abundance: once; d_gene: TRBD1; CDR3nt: TGTGCCAGCAGCTTTTCAAGAGGGGGCAGCTCCTATAATTCACCCCTCCACTTT; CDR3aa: CASSFSRGGSSYNSPLHF
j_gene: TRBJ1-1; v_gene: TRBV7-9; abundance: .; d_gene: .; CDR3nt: TGTGCCAGCAGCTTAGACTCGCCGCGTGAAGCTTTCTTT; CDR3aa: CASSLDSPREAFF
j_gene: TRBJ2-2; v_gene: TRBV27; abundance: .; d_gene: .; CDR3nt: TGTGCCAGCGCCCCAAGGGGAGGCCAGATTAGGGGCACCGGGGAGCTGTTTTTT; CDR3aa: CASAPRGGQIRGTGELFF
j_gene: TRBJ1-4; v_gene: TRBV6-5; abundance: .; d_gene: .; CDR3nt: TGTGCCAGCAGTCCATATACAGCAACTAATGAAAAACTGTTTTTT; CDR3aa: CASSPYTATNEKLFF